The 25 T cell receptor beta chains given below trace back to one sample, sequenced in a study of beta chain features in type 1 diabetes. Reverse transcribing all isolated RNA meant expressed TCRB transcripts were sequenced. Profiled with immunoSEQ multiplex PCR; TCRdb holds only in-frame clones, not every one. The sample lists some 150,000 clones; 40% to 60% were seen once. The sample comprised Tregs from blood. Source of these receptors: a man between 18 and 29 years old in good health.

This chain joins TRBV7-9 and TRBJ1-5; D uncertain. The V end was cut by 4 bases, the J end by 5 bases, with 9 bases between. The CDR3 length is 13 residues. CDR1 is SEHNR, CDR2 FQNEAQ, per germline (reference sequence). This CDR3 is CASSSITDQPQHF. DNA for the CDR3: TGTGCCAGCAGCTCTATTACCGATCAGCCCCAGCATTTT.

This clone has a handful of counts. This chain uses TRBV28 with TRBJ2-7; the D gene is possibly TRBD1 (6 bases). CDR1 and CDR2 from the germline V gene are MDHEN and SYDVKM. The CDR3 covers 13 residues. V was trimmed by 7 bases and J by 4 bases, leaving 14 bases between them. The CDR3: CASINRAPYEQYF. The DNA of the CDR3 is TGTGCCAGCATAAACAGGGCCCCATACGAGCAGTACTTC.

V usage is TRBV18 and J usage is TRBJ1-4; TRBD1 matches 7 bases. CDR1 and CDR2 from the germline V gene are KGHSH and LQKENI. The CDR3 is 12 amino acids. With V trimmed by 5 bases and J by 8 bases, 2 bases remained unmatched. The CDR3 DNA is TGTGCCAGCTCAAAGACAGGGGAAAAACTGTTTTTT. This codes for CASSKTGEKLFF.

This chain connects TRBV2 to TRBJ2-3; D unclear. From germline, CDR1 is SNHLY and CDR2 FYNNEI. V was clipped by 2 bases and J by 2 bases, with 8 bases between them. This CDR3 is built from 14 residues. The CDR3 sequence: CASSESRVTDTQYF. CDR3 nucleotides: TGTGCCAGCAGTGAATCTCGGGTCACAGATACGCAGTATTTT.

This rearrangement joins TRBV6-5 to TRBJ2-5; weak D call: TRBD1 (5 bases). Germline V gene data show CDR1 as MNHEY and CDR2 as SVGAGI. Deletions cut 5 bases from V and 5 bases from J, with 15 bases between. CDR3 size: 14 residues. The CDR3 nucleotides read TGTGCCAGCAGTATTAGGGGTTCGGGCGAGACCCAGTACTTC. As protein: CASSIRGSGETQYF.

There are a few counts of this clone. This chain connects TRBV7-8 to TRBJ2-7; 9 bases line up with TRBD2. Germline V lookup: CDR1 SGHVS, CDR2 FQNEAQ. The CDR3 spans 14 residues. The J segment lost 3 bases and the V segment lost 5 bases, leaving 5 bases of the junction unmatched. CDR3 coding DNA: TGTGCCAGCAGCATCGGACTAGCGATCTACGAGCAGTACTTC. Protein: CASSIGLAIYEQYF.

This chain uses TRBV30 with TRBJ2-4; 14 positions agree with TRBD2. The germline CDR1 and CDR2 sequences are GTSNPN and SVGIG (reference sequence). There are 19 residues in the CDR3. Trimming removed 1 base from V and 2 bases from J; junction bases left unmatched: 10. The CDR3 region is CAWSAAGLAGVLSKNIQYF. The CDR3 bases are TGTGCCTGGAGTGCCGCGGGACTAGCGGGAGTTCTGTCCAAAAACATTCAGTACTTC.

The genes are TRBV28 and TRBJ1-5, with a tentative D call TRBD1 (6 bases). Looked up from germline, CDR1 is MDHEN and CDR2 is SYDVKM. Trimming removed 6 bases from V and 2 bases from J, with 14 bases in between. The CDR3 covers 15 residues. The CDR3 coding sequence is TGTGCCAGCAGGCTACCAGGGGTCCGCAATCAGCCCCAGCATTTT. Amino acids: CASRLPGVRNQPQHF.

The DNA of the CDR3 is TGTGCCAGCAGTGAAGGCCTCGGGGGTAGCTATGGCTACACCTTC. Translating gives CASSEGLGGSYGYTF. The rearrangement links TRBV6-1 to TRBJ1-2, with D maybe TRBD1 (5 bases). Per germline, CDR1 MNHNS and CDR2 SASEGT. V gave up 1 base and J gave up 4 bases, with 13 bases separating them. This CDR3 comprises 15 residues.

The chain joins TRBV27 to TRBJ1-1; D is perhaps TRBD1 (6 bases). The V end lost 1 base, the J end lost 4 bases, and 19 bases lay between the germline ends. Germline assignment: CDR1 MNHEY and CDR2 SMNVEV (reference sequence). The CDR3 totals 17 residues. The CDR3 nucleotides read TGTGCCAGCAGTTTATTTTGGGACATCGGTATATCCACTGAAGCTTTCTTT. Protein product: CASSLFWDIGISTEAFF.

Note on this clone: This specimen includes other DNA sequences encoding the same CDR3. The gene calls are TRBV20-1 and TRBJ2-5; D is uncertain. Per germline, CDR1 DFQATT and CDR2 SNEGSKA (reference sequence). The V end lost 3 bases, the J end lost 3 bases, and 2 bases lay between the germline ends. This CDR3 is built from 10 residues. The CDR3 loop reads CSASKETQYF. As DNA, the CDR3 is TGCAGTGCTAGTAAAGAGACCCAGTACTTC.

The chain couples TRBV19 to TRBJ1-2, with 8 bases lining up with TRBD1. V was clipped by 9 bases and J by 5 bases; unmatched bases: 14. The CDR3 loop spans 15 amino acids. The germline CDR1 and CDR2 sequences are LNHDA and SQIVND (reference sequence). The CDR3 nucleotides read TGTGCCAGCCGCGGGCAGGGGGCTTTTTATTATGGCTACACCTTC. It encodes CASRGQGAFYYGYTF.

V usage is TRBV10-3 and J usage is TRBJ2-1; a weak D match, TRBD2 (5 bases). The ends were cut back, 6 bases at V and 4 bases at J, with 16 bases in the middle. Per the germline V gene, CDR1 is ENHRY and CDR2 is SYGVKD. There are 15 residues in the CDR3. The CDR3 is CAIRAREQSYNEQFF. CDR3 bases: TGTGCCATCAGGGCCCGGGAACAGTCTTACAATGAGCAGTTCTTC.

This clone was seen only a few times. The chain carries TRBV6-5 and TRBJ2-7; D is possibly TRBD1 (6 bases). Looked up from germline, CDR1 is MNHEY and CDR2 is SVGAGI. Trimming took 0 bases from V and 9 from J, leaving 15 bases between them. This CDR3 has 14 amino acids. The chain's CDR3 is CASSYSLGAPGQYF. Written as DNA, the CDR3 is TGTGCCAGCAGTTACTCGTTGGGGGCCCCAGGGCAGTACTTC.

This chain uses TRBV7-9 with TRBJ2-7; TRBD1 matches at 7 bases. After removal of 5 bases from V and 3 bases from J, the junction contained 16 bases not matched to a gene. Germline CDR1 SEHNR, CDR2 FQNEAQ (reference sequence). CDR3 length equals 17 residues. The CDR3, as DNA: TGTGCCAGCAGCGCGCCAACTCCGGGCAGGGGGTTCTACGAGCAGTACTTC. It translates to CASSAPTPGRGFYEQYF.

The chain links TRBV4-3 to TRBJ2-3; 9 nucleotides agree with TRBD1. J lost 0 bases, V lost 0 bases, and 7 bases had no gene match. CDR3 length: 18 residues. Looked up from germline, CDR1 is LGHNA and CDR2 is YSLEER. CDR3 DNA sequence: TGCGCCAGCAGCCAAGAACCCCGGGACAGGGCAAGCACAGATACGCAGTATTTT. Translation gives CASSQEPRDRASTDTQYF.

About this clone: At one end the junction does not follow the germline gene, possibly because of a read error. The chain has TRBV7-2 and TRBJ1-2; D ambiguous. Germline values: CDR1 SGHTA, CDR2 FQGNSA. The CDR3 is made up of 13 amino acids. The CDR3 here is CVSSFGVSRGYTF. CDR3 coding DNA: TGTGTCAGCAGCTTCGGGGTTAGTCGTGGCTACACCTTC. Variable domain in full (rest from reference TRBV7-2 and TRBJ1-2): GAGVSQSPSNKVTEKGKDVELRCDPISGHTALYWYRQSLGQGLEFLIYFQGNSAPDKSGLPSDRFSAERTGGSVSTLTIQRTQQEDSAVYLCVSSFGVSRGYTFGSGTRLTVV.

The chain combines TRBV7-9 with TRBJ1-2; perhaps TRBD1 as D (6 bases). The V gene lost 5 bases and the J gene lost 4 bases, with 23 bases spanning the gap. Germline V gene sequence: CDR1 SEHNR, CDR2 FQNEAQ (reference sequence). The CDR3 is made up of 17 amino acids. The CDR3 nucleotides are TGTGCCAGCAGCCGCGGGTTAGGGGGAAGAGGTAGCTATGGCTACACCTTC. The encoded protein is CASSRGLGGRGSYGYTF.

In its sample, this clone was seen a few times. The rearrangement joins TRBV9 to TRBJ2-7; unclear D gene. Germline loops: CDR1 SGDLS, CDR2 YYNGEE. The CDR3 length is 14 residues. Trimming shortened V by 4 bases and J by 3 bases, and 14 bases separated the two germline ends. The CDR3 coding sequence is TGTGCCAGCAGCCCATCGGGTTTTATCTACGAGCAGTACTTC. Translated: CASSPSGFIYEQYF.

The J gene is TRBJ2-3, the V gene TRBV7-9; D is perhaps TRBD1 (6 bases). The CDR3 is 16 residues long. Trimming pared 5 bases from V and 2 bases from J, leaving 17 bases between. Germline assignment: CDR1 SEHNR and CDR2 FQNEAQ (reference sequence). As DNA, the CDR3 is TGTGCCAGCAGCCTCCGTGGTAGGGGGATCACAGATACGCAGTATTTT. It encodes CASSLRGRGITDTQYF. The full variable domain, completed using reference TRBV7-9 and TRBJ2-3, is DTGVSQNPRHKITKRGQNVTFRCDPISEHNRLYWYRQTLGQGPEFLTYFQNEAQLEKSRLLSDRFSAERPKGSFSTLEIQRTEQGDSAMYLCASSLRGRGITDTQYFGPGTRLTVL.

V is TRBV18 and J is TRBJ2-3, with 10 bases fitting TRBD2. V lost 3 bases to trimming and J lost 4 bases; unmatched junction nucleotides: 4. Germline CDR1 is KGHSH and CDR2 is LQKENI. The CDR3 loop spans 15 amino acids. The chain's CDR3 is CASSPASGSPDTQYF. CDR3 coding DNA: TGTGCCAGCTCACCTGCTAGCGGGAGCCCAGATACGCAGTATTTT. Full variable domain (remainder filled in from reference TRBV18 and TRBJ2-3): NAGVMQNPRHLVRRRGQEARLRCSPMKGHSHVYWYRQLPEEGLKFMVYLQKENIIDESGMPKERFSAEFPKEGPSILRIQQVVRGDSAAYFCASSPASGSPDTQYFGPGTRLTVL.

V gene TRBV29-1 combines with J gene TRBJ2-7; the D gene is possibly TRBD1 (6 bases). The CDR3 is 12 residues long. Germline CDR1 is SQVTM and CDR2 is ANQGSEA. V lost 5 bases and J lost 5, with 13 bases in between. The CDR3 sequence is CSVSQGIHEQYF. The CDR3 bases are TGCAGCGTTTCACAGGGAATCCACGAGCAGTACTTC.

This clone was counted only a few times. CDR3 DNA sequence: TGCGCCAGCAGTATCCTCCCCGACACCGGGGAGCTGTTTTTT. Translating gives CASSILPDTGELFF. The chain employs TRBV5-1 and TRBJ2-2; no clear D. Trimming stripped 5 bases from V and 3 bases from J, with 11 bases between. CDR1 SGHRS and CDR2 YFSETQ come from the germline V gene. There are 14 residues in the CDR3.

The gene calls are TRBV2 and TRBJ1-4, with D tentatively TRBD1 (6 bases). The CDR3 covers 14 residues. V was shortened by 4 bases and J by 5 bases, with 11 bases between the two germline ends. Per germline, CDR1 SNHLY and CDR2 FYNNEI. CDR3 amino acids: CASSVQGPNEKLFF. The CDR3 region has the DNA TGTGCCAGCAGTGTTCAGGGGCCCAATGAAAAACTGTTTTTT.

The gene calls are TRBV7-8 and TRBJ1-1; 7 bases fit TRBD1. CDR1 and CDR2 from the germline V gene are SGHVS and FQNEAQ. Trimming cost V 5 bases and J 4 bases; bases outside gene matches: 4. This CDR3 comprises 13 residues. CDR3 loop: CASSAGQFTEAFF. In nucleotides, the CDR3 is TGTGCCAGCAGCGCGGGACAGTTCACTGAAGCTTTCTTT.